The 21 T cell receptor beta chains reported below all come from one sample, sequenced in a study of blood T cells in healthy people across ages. The authors ran a second PCR of roughly 6 to 12 cycles using a sample-barcoded 5' primer and a J-beta primer mix. TCRdb passed the 5' RACE reads through MiXCR, listing each CDR3 protein once. The data show more than 1 million distinct CDR3 sequences, around 45% seen once. Sequencing was done on a sample of blood. Every receptor here comes from a woman aged 60-75 years in good health.

The V and J genes are TRBV7-8 and TRBJ1-4; 9 bases map to TRBD1. Germline V gene data show CDR1 as SGHVS and CDR2 as FQNEAQ. This CDR3 is 14 amino acids long. Germline trimming cut 5 bases from V and 7 bases from J; bases unmatched to any gene: 5. This CDR3 is CASSLRDRVEKLFF. CDR3 DNA sequence: TGTGCCAGCAGCCTACGGGACAGGGTTGAAAAACTGTTTTTT. Complete variable domain (other parts from reference TRBV7-8 and TRBJ1-4): GAGVSQSPRYKVAKRGQDVALRCDPISGHVSLFWYQQALGQGPEFLTYFQNEAQLDKSGLPSDRFFAERPEGSVSTLKIQRTQQEDSAVYLCASSLRDRVEKLFFGSGTQLSVL.

This rearrangement joins TRBV9 to TRBJ2-5; D is uncertain. The ends were cut back, 4 bases at V and 11 bases at J, with 18 bases in the middle. Germline-derived CDR1 and CDR2 are SGDLS and YYNGEE. There are 13 residues in the CDR3. The CDR3 DNA follows: TGTGCCAGCAGCACCGGATCGGCACGAGAGCAGTACTTC. Its translation: CASSTGSAREQYF.

The CDR3 loop reads CASSLPTIGTGRFF. The CDR3 DNA is TGTGCCAGCAGTTTACCTACTATCGGGACAGGGAGGTTTTTT. The rearrangement uses TRBV28 and TRBJ1-4; 9 nucleotides line up with TRBD1. CDR3 size: 14 residues. Germline V CDR1 and CDR2: MDHEN, SYDVKM. V was pared by 2 bases and J by 16 bases, with 11 bases of the junction left unmatched.

This chain uses TRBV3-1 with TRBJ2-7, with unresolved D. Trimming left V 3 bases short and J 4 bases short, with 22 bases between. Germline V gene data show CDR1 as LGHDT and CDR2 as YNNKEL (reference sequence). The CDR3 is 17 amino acids. Here the CDR3 reads CASSHIISAYGSYEQYF. In DNA, the CDR3 is TGTGCCAGCAGCCATATTATATCGGCGTACGGGTCGTACGAGCAGTACTTC.

The rearrangement links TRBV27 to TRBJ2-2; D is possibly TRBD2 (6 bases). CDR3 length equals 14 residues. Trimming stripped 8 bases from V and 7 bases from J, with 17 bases between. Per germline, CDR1 MNHEY and CDR2 SMNVEV (reference sequence). This chain's CDR3 is CASSWQGRGGELFF. In DNA form, the CDR3 reads TGTGCCAGCTCCTGGCAAGGGCGGGGCGGGGAGCTGTTTTTT.

The V and J genes are TRBV11-2 and TRBJ2-5; TRBD2 matches at 14 bases. CDR1 SGHAT and CDR2 FQNNGV come from the germline V gene. The CDR3 contains 19 residues. Trimming took 4 bases from V and 1 from J; bases not matched to a gene: 11. The CDR3 sequence: CASSSRGLAGGIFQETQYF. CDR3 DNA sequence: TGTGCCAGCAGCTCCAGAGGACTAGCGGGAGGAATCTTCCAAGAGACCCAGTACTTC. The full variable domain, completed using reference TRBV11-2 and TRBJ2-5, is EAGVAQSPRYKIIEKRQSVAFWCNPISGHATLYWYQQILGQGPKLLIQFQNNGVVDDSQLPKDRFSAERLKGVDSTLKIQPAKLEDSAVYLCASSSRGLAGGIFQETQYFGPGTRLLVL.

V gene TRBV6-5 combines with J gene TRBJ1-3; no clear D. Deletions cut 6 bases from V and 2 bases from J, with 17 bases between. This CDR3 comprises 16 residues. The V gene's germline CDR1 is MNHEY and CDR2 SVGAGI. Written as DNA, the CDR3 is TGTGCCAGCAGCCCCCAATGGTCCGGGGCTGGAAACACCATATATTTT. It translates to CASSPQWSGAGNTIYF.

The chain combines TRBV12-3 or TRBV12-4 with TRBJ2-3, with TRBD2 as a possible D gene (7 bases). The CDR3 has 16 amino acids. V was clipped by 7 bases and J by 3 bases, with 20 bases between them. This chain's CDR3 is CASTPVGGGPTDTQYF. The CDR3 region has the DNA TGTGCCAGCACCCCCGTAGGGGGAGGGCCGACAGATACGCAGTATTTT.

The CDR3 region is CSARSTRQYTEAFF. CDR3 sequence (DNA): TGCAGTGCTAGATCCACAAGACAGTACACTGAAGCTTTCTTT. The chain has TRBV20-1 and TRBJ1-1; a possible D gene is TRBD1 (5 bases). V lost 2 bases, J lost 3 bases, and 13 bases lay in between. Germline loops: CDR1 DFQATT, CDR2 SNEGSKA (reference sequence). This CDR3 spans 14 amino acids.

This clonotype was detected a few times. This chain uses TRBV20-1 with TRBJ2-1, with D possibly being TRBD2 (6 bases). CDR1 and CDR2 from the germline V gene are DFQATT and SNEGSKA (reference sequence). V was trimmed by 1 base and J by 4 bases, leaving 17 bases between them. The CDR3 consists of 16 residues. The DNA for the CDR3 is TGCAGTGCTAGAGCCTTGGGGGGTCAAACTTACAATGAGCAGTTCTTC. It specifies CSARALGGQTYNEQFF.

This clonotype was counted between two and nine times. CDR3 sequence reads: CATSDPKLAGTKETQYF. The CDR3 DNA is TGTGCCACCAGTGATCCTAAACTAGCGGGGACAAAAGAGACCCAGTACTTC. The chain joins TRBV24-1 to TRBJ2-5; 10 bases line up with TRBD2. In germline, CDR1 is KGHDR, CDR2 SFDVKD. The CDR3 totals 17 residues. Trimming at V came to 3 bases and at J to 3 bases, leaving 9 bases not matched to a gene.

The chain is built from TRBV10-3 and TRBJ2-3; the match to TRBD1 covers 11 bases. Per germline, CDR1 ENHRY and CDR2 SYGVKD. The CDR3 totals 15 residues. The trim removed 6 bases at V and 3 bases at J, leaving 5 bases unmatched. The DNA for the CDR3 is TGTGCCATCAGCATGGGACAGGGGGGAACAGATACGCAGTATTTT. Encoded protein: CAISMGQGGTDTQYF.

This clonotype was recorded a few times. This chain uses TRBV7-9 with TRBJ2-5; TRBD1 agrees at 7 bases. Germline V lookup: CDR1 SEHNR, CDR2 FQNEAQ (reference sequence). The CDR3 consists of 15 residues. After removal of 2 bases from V and 3 bases from J, the junction contained 6 bases not matched to a gene. Here the CDR3 reads CASSLTTGTKETQYF. In nucleotides, the CDR3 is TGTGCCAGCAGCTTAACGACAGGGACGAAAGAGACCCAGTACTTC.

The chain combines TRBV3-1 with TRBJ1-2; perhaps TRBD1 as D (6 bases). Germline CDR1 and CDR2: LGHDT and YNNKEL (reference sequence). V dropped 3 bases and J dropped 1 base, with 15 bases sitting between them. This CDR3 is built from 16 residues. The CDR3 bases are TGTGCCAGCAGCCAGCTTGGACAGCCTCTTAACTATGGCTACACCTTC. It translates to CASSQLGQPLNYGYTF. Full variable domain (rest looked up from reference TRBV3-1 and TRBJ1-2): DTAVSQTPKYLVTQMGNDKSIKCEQNLGHDTMYWYKQDSKKFLKIMFSYNNKELIINETVPNRFSPKSPDKAHLNLHINSLELGDSAVYFCASSQLGQPLNYGYTFGSGTRLTVV.

This clonotype was observed a few times. This chain joins TRBV29-1 and TRBJ1-2; weak D call: TRBD1 (6 bases). Between the trimmed V and J ends, which lost 2 bases and 4 bases, there was a span of 14 bases. Germline V gives CDR1 SQVTM, CDR2 ANQGSEA. The CDR3 totals 14 residues. The CDR3: CSVESGQRFYGYTF. Here the CDR3 DNA reads TGCAGCGTTGAAAGCGGACAGAGATTCTATGGCTACACCTTC.

In its sample, this clonotype was seen a few times. The CDR3 nucleotides are TGCGCCAGCAGTCCAACGGCCAGGGGCTACGAGCAGTACTTC. It yields the protein CASSPTARGYEQYF. The chain links TRBV5-1 to TRBJ2-7; D might be TRBD1 (6 bases). This CDR3 spans 14 amino acids. With 5 bases removed from V and 3 bases from J, the gap between germline ends came to 15 bases. Germline loops: CDR1 SGHRS, CDR2 YFSETQ.

V usage is TRBV6-5 and J usage is TRBJ1-5; 7 nucleotides line up with TRBD1. The CDR3 sequence is 16 residues long. CDR1 is MNHEY and CDR2 is SVGAGI in the germline V gene. With 6 bases clipped from V and 1 base from J, the junction kept 9 bases outside the gene matches. DNA of the CDR3: TGTGCCAGCAGGCCGAGACAGGGTCTAAGCAATCAGCCCCAGCATTTT. Translating it yields CASRPRQGLSNQPQHF.

The rearrangement joins TRBV5-1 to TRBJ2-7; 11 bases agree with TRBD2. Trimming at V came to 4 bases and at J to 7 bases, leaving 13 bases not matched to a gene. This CDR3 comprises 16 residues. Germline V lookup: CDR1 SGHRS, CDR2 YFSETQ. In DNA form, the CDR3 reads TGCGCCAGCAGCCAAACGACTAGCGGGATAGCTGGTGAGCAGTACTTC. Its translation: CASSQTTSGIAGEQYF.

V and J are TRBV12-3 or TRBV12-4 and TRBJ2-5; 12 bases fit TRBD2. V was pared by 5 bases and J by 5 bases, with 9 bases of the junction left unmatched. This CDR3 is 16 amino acids long. CDR3 sequence reads: CASSPRLAGGLETQYF. CDR3 DNA: TGTGCCAGCAGTCCCCGCCTAGCGGGGGGGCTTGAGACCCAGTACTTC.

The chain is built from TRBV10-3 and TRBJ2-7; D is possibly TRBD1 (5 bases). CDR1 is ENHRY and CDR2 is SYGVKD in the germline V gene. With 10 bases removed from V and 0 bases from J, the gap between germline ends came to 13 bases. The CDR3 runs 13 residues. Here the CDR3 reads CATTSRGSYEQYF. The CDR3 region has the DNA TGTGCCACAACATCAAGGGGCTCCTACGAGCAGTACTTC.

This clonotype was seen more than once but under ten times. V gene TRBV27 combines with J gene TRBJ2-3; TRBD2 matches 9 bases. V lost 3 bases, J lost 0 bases, and 13 bases stayed unmatched. This CDR3 region has 19 residues. Germline loops: CDR1 MNHEY, CDR2 SMNVEV (reference sequence). CDR3: CASSLVGLAIVSSTDTQYF. CDR3 sequence (DNA): TGTGCCAGCAGTTTGGTGGGACTAGCTATTGTTAGTAGCACAGATACGCAGTATTTT.